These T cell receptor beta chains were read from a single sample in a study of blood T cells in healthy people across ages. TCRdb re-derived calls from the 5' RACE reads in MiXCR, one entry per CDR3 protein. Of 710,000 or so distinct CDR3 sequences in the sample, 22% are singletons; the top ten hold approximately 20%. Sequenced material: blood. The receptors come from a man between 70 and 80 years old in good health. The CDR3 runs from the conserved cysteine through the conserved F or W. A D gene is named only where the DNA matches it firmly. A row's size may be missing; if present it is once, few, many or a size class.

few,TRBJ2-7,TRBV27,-,TGTGCCAGCAGTCAAAATAGAGGAACCTACGAGCAGTACTTC,CASSQNRGTYEQYF
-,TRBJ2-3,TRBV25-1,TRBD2,TGTGCCAGCACCGAGGGCGGGGGGAGCACAGATACGCAGTATTTT,CASTEGGGSTDTQYF
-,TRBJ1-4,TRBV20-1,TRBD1,TGCAGTGCTACCTGGACAGGGAACGAAAAACTGTTTTTT,CSATWTGNEKLFF
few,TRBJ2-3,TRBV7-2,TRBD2,TGTGCCAGCAGCTTAGCGGGGACTAGCGGGAGAGACAATACGCAGTATTTT,CASSLAGTSGRDNTQYF
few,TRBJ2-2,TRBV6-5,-,TGTGCCAGCAGTTACTCGAATTGGGGGCCGGGTACCGGGGAGCTGTTTTTT,CASSYSNWGPGTGELFF
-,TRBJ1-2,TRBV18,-,TGTGCCAGCTCACCATATGGCTACACCTTC,CASSPYGYTF
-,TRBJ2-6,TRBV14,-,TGTGCCAGCAGCCATGGAGCTGGGGCCAACGCCCTGACTTTC,CASSHGAGANALTF
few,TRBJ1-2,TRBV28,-,TGTGCCAGCAGTTTTTCGTACGGAACCGGCTATGGCTACACCTTC,CASSFSYGTGYGYTF
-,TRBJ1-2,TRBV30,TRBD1,TGTGCCTGGGGCGACCGGGACAGGGGTATGGGTGGCTACACCTTC,CAWGDRDRGMGGYTF
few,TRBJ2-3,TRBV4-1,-,TGCGCCAGCAGCCAAGAAAAGGCCCTAATCCCAGATACGCAGTATTTT,CASSQEKALIPDTQYF
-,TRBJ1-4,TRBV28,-,TGTGCCAGCAGCCCAGCAACGCAGCCGTGGGGAAAACTGTTTTTT,CASSPATQPWGKLFF
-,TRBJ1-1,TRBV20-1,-,TGCAGTGATAGAAACACCCAGGGTGAAGCTTTCTTT,CSDRNTQGEAFF
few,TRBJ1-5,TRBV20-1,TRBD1,TGCAGTGCTAGATTAATAGGACAGGGTAGCAATCAGCCCCAGCATTTT,CSARLIGQGSNQPQHF
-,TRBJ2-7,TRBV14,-,TGTGCCAGCAGCCCAAGATCCAAGACAGCCTACGAGCAGTACTTC,CASSPRSKTAYEQYF
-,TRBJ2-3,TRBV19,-,TGTGCCAGTAGTACCCAACGGGAGAGCGGCACAGATACGCAGTATTTT,CASSTQRESGTDTQYF
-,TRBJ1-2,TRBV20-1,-,TGCAGTGCTAGGTGGCCGGGGACTTATGGCTACACCTTC,CSARWPGTYGYTF
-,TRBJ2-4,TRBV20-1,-,TGCAGTGCTATCCCGGCCGAAACATCCAAAAACATTCAGTACTTC,CSAIPAETSKNIQYF
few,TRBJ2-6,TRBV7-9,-,TGTGCCGGAAGGGGGGTTGGTGGGGCCAACGTCCTGACTTTC,CAGRGVGGANVLTF
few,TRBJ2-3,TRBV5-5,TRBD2,TGTGCCAGCAGCCGCGGGACTAGCGGGGGGCTTAGTTCAGATACGCAGTATTTT,CASSRGTSGGLSSDTQYF
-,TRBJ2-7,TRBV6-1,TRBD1,TGTGCCAGCTCCCGGGACAGGGTTGTCGACGAGCAGTACTTC,CASSRDRVVDEQYF